The clone carrying this T cell receptor beta chain was observed a single time. Other DNA sequences in this sample translate to the same CDR3. The germline gives CDR1 SQVTM, CDR2 ANQGSEA. The CDR3 spans 12 residues. The junction had 0 bases not matched to a gene; V was cut back by 1 base and J by 3 bases. This entry belongs to a study of shared clonotypes between healthy human individuals. Sequencing used immunoSEQ multiplex PCR; TCRdb keeps in-frame clones, though not all of them. The sample includes 1 million to 1.3 million clones, roughly 74% seen only once; the top ten take around 0.6%. The TCR sequence derives from a man in his late teens or twenties in good health. Some clones in this sample may be carry-over from other donors' samples. The sample consisted of memory CD4+ T cells from PBMCs. Subset meaning: CD45RA-negative fraction. The rearrangement links TRBV29-1 to TRBJ2-7, with 7 bases aligning to TRBD1. CDR3 protein: CSVEGQGYEQYF. Here the CDR3 DNA reads TGCAGCGTTGAAGGACAGGGCTACGAGCAGTACTTC.